These T cell receptor beta chains were read from a single sample in a study of shared clonotypes between healthy human individuals. Some clones are missing from TCRdb's copy, which holds only in-frame ones; the method was immunoSEQ multiplex PCR. The data contain 530,000 or so clones, over 60% of them seen just once; the ten biggest clones take up around 12%. Sequencing used PBMCs. The source is a woman between 40 and 50 years old in good health. Some clones in this sample may be carry-over from other donors' samples. CDR3s include the opening cysteine and the closing phenylalanine or tryptophan. A D gene is named only where the DNA matches it firmly. Rows may omit the clone size; those that give it use once, few, many or a size class.

D: .
J: TRBJ2-4
size: .
V: TRBV29-1
CDR3: CSVGGAGNIQYF
DNA: TGCAGCGTTGGCGGGGCAGGAAACATTCAGTACTTC

D: .
J: TRBJ2-5
size: .
V: TRBV5-1
CDR3: CASSGTPQETQYF
DNA: TGCGCCAGCAGCGGGACTCCCCAAGAGACCCAGTACTTC

D: .
J: TRBJ2-4
size: .
V: TRBV1
CDR3: CTSSPIRAGGIAKNIQYF
DNA: TGCACCAGCAGCCCCATTCGCGCGGGCGGGATAGCCAAAAACATTCAGTACTTC

D: .
J: TRBJ2-2
size: .
V: TRBV14
CDR3: CASSQEGLRLTGELFF
DNA: TGTGCCAGCAGCCAAGAAGGACTCCGACTCACCGGGGAGCTGTTTTTT

D: .
J: TRBJ2-1
size: .
V: TRBV7-9
CDR3: CASSFQDSSYNEQFF
DNA: TGTGCCAGCAGCTTTCAGGACAGCTCCTACAATGAGCAGTTCTTC

D: TRBD1
J: TRBJ1-4
size: .
V: TRBV5-1
CDR3: CASSLNPGQGAQKLFF
DNA: TGCGCCAGCAGCCTTAATCCGGGACAGGGGGCTCAGAAACTGTTTTTT

D: .
J: TRBJ2-1
size: once
V: TRBV7-9
CDR3: CASSLARDYNEQFF
DNA: TGTGCCAGCAGCTTAGCTCGGGACTACAATGAGCAGTTCTTC

D: .
J: TRBJ2-2
size: .
V: TRBV18
CDR3: CASSPRPDYTGELFF
DNA: TGTGCCAGCTCACCACGCCCGGACTACACCGGGGAGCTGTTTTTT

D: TRBD2
J: TRBJ2-5
size: .
V: TRBV9
CDR3: CASSVAVAGQETQYF
DNA: TGTGCCAGCAGCGTAGCGGTAGCGGGACAAGAGACCCAGTACTTC

D: TRBD2
J: TRBJ2-3
size: few
V: TRBV6-4
CDR3: CASSGGRHTDTQYF
DNA: TGTGCCAGCAGTGGCGGGAGACACACAGATACGCAGTATTTT

D: .
J: TRBJ2-5
size: .
V: TRBV29-1
CDR3: CSVEDPETQYF
DNA: TGCAGCGTTGAAGATCCGGAGACCCAGTACTTC

D: .
J: TRBJ2-7
size: .
V: TRBV28
CDR3: CASSLNRVYEQYF
DNA: TGTGCCAGCAGTTTGAACAGGGTCTACGAGCAGTACTTC

D: .
J: TRBJ2-7
size: .
V: TRBV19
CDR3: CASSILISSYEQYF
DNA: TGTGCCAGTAGTATCTTGATTAGCTCCTACGAGCAGTACTTC

D: .
J: TRBJ2-4
size: .
V: TRBV15
CDR3: CATSRGIAKNIQYF
DNA: TGTGCCACCAGCAGGGGTATAGCCAAAAACATTCAGTACTTC

D: .
J: TRBJ1-1
size: .
V: TRBV2
CDR3: CASTEEGGTEAFF
DNA: TGTGCCAGCACAGAAGAAGGGGGCACTGAAGCTTTCTTT

D: TRBD2
J: TRBJ2-2
size: few
V: TRBV5-6
CDR3: CASSFEREIGGHTGELFF
DNA: TGTGCCAGCAGCTTTGAGCGGGAGATCGGGGGCCACACCGGGGAGCTGTTTTTT

D: TRBD2
J: TRBJ2-1
size: .
V: TRBV11-2
CDR3: CASSLEQASGTTYNEQFF
DNA: TGTGCCAGCAGCTTAGAGCAGGCTAGCGGGACTACGTACAATGAGCAGTTCTTC

D: TRBD1
J: TRBJ1-1
size: .
V: TRBV30
CDR3: CAWSVLGQGPTEAFF
DNA: TGTGCCTGGAGTGTACTTGGACAGGGTCCCACTGAAGCTTTCTTT

D: TRBD1
J: TRBJ1-2
size: .
V: TRBV15
CDR3: CATKGFQGDYGYTF
DNA: TGTGCCACCAAGGGGTTCCAGGGGGACTATGGCTACACCTTC

D: TRBD2
J: TRBJ2-3
size: .
V: TRBV5-1
CDR3: CASSSHPSGGEEDTQYF
DNA: TGCGCCAGCAGCTCGCACCCTAGCGGAGGGGAAGAAGATACGCAGTATTTT

D: .
J: TRBJ2-5
size: few
V: TRBV5-4
CDR3: CASSLGGRQLRTETQYF
DNA: TGTGCCAGCAGCTTGGGGGGGAGACAGCTCCGAACAGAGACCCAGTACTTC

D: TRBD1
J: TRBJ2-1
size: few
V: TRBV6-5
CDR3: CASSYWGQTNEQFF
DNA: TGTGCCAGCAGTTACTGGGGACAGACCAATGAGCAGTTCTTC

D: TRBD2
J: TRBJ2-1
size: .
V: TRBV4-3
CDR3: CASSQEGLAGGPLF
DNA: TGCGCCAGCAGCCAAGAGGGGCTAGCGGGAGGTCCTCTCTTC

D: TRBD1
J: TRBJ2-2
size: .
V: TRBV6-6
CDR3: CASSPGQEFPGELFF
DNA: TGTGCCAGCAGTCCGGGACAGGAGTTTCCCGGGGAGCTGTTTTTT

D: .
J: TRBJ2-6
size: .
V: TRBV5-4
CDR3: CASSQESSHSGANVLTF
DNA: TGTGCCAGCAGCCAAGAAAGTTCCCACTCTGGGGCCAACGTCCTGACTTTC

D: .
J: TRBJ2-5
size: .
V: TRBV5-1
CDR3: CASSYTQETQYF
DNA: TGCGCCAGCAGCTATACACAAGAGACCCAGTACTTC

D: .
J: TRBJ2-5
size: .
V: TRBV6-6
CDR3: CASSTKETQYF
DNA: TGTGCCAGCAGTACGAAAGAGACCCAGTACTTC

D: .
J: TRBJ1-1
size: .
V: TRBV11-2
CDR3: CASSPPPGCTEAFF
DNA: TGTGCCAGCAGCCCCCCCCCGGGGTGCACTGAAGCTTTCTTT

D: .
J: TRBJ2-2
size: .
V: TRBV6-6
CDR3: CASSYVGVRNTGELFF
DNA: TGTGCCAGCAGTTACGTCGGGGTGCGCAACACCGGGGAGCTGTTTTTT

D: .
J: TRBJ1-1
size: .
V: TRBV19
CDR3: CASSSSGYGNTEAFF
DNA: TGTGCCAGTAGTAGCTCGGGTTATGGGAACACTGAAGCTTTCTTT

D: .
J: TRBJ1-3
size: .
V: TRBV5-4
CDR3: CASSSDRNTIYF
DNA: TGTGCCAGCAGCTCGGATCGAAACACCATATATTTT